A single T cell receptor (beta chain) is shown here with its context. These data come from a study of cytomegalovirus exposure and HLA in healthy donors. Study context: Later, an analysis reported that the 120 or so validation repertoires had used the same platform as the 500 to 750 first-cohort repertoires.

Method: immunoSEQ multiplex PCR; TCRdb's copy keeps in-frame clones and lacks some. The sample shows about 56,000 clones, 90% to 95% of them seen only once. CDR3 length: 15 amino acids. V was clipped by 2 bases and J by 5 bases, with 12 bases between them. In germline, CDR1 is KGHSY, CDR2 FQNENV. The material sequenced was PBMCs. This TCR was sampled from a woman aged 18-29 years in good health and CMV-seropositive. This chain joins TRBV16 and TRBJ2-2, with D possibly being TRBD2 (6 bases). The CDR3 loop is CASSQGGYVTGELFF. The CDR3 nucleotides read TGTGCCAGCAGCCAAGGAGGGTATGTGACCGGGGAGCTGTTTTTT.